Listed below are T cell receptor beta chains from one sample, sequenced in a study of cytomegalovirus exposure and HLA in healthy donors. The protocol was immunoSEQ multiplex PCR, while the TCRdb copy is restricted to in-frame clones and leaves out a portion. The sample lists 100,000 to 150,000 clones; around three quarters were seen once. Input material: PBMCs. These receptors originate from a woman in her 50s in good health and CMV-seronegative. Each CDR3 is given with its conserved first and last residue. D genes are given only for firm matches. Rows may omit the clone size; those that give it use once, few, many or a size class.

abundance: once; v_gene: TRBV19; d_gene: NA; j_gene: TRBJ1-1; CDR3aa: CATCSRYECTEAFF; CDR3nt: NA
abundance: NA; v_gene: TRBV10-1; d_gene: NA; j_gene: TRBJ1-1; CDR3aa: CASSESGGEDTEAFF; CDR3nt: TGCGCCAGCAGTGAGTCGGGGGGTGAGGACACTGAAGCTTTCTTT
abundance: NA; v_gene: TRBV9; d_gene: TRBD2; j_gene: TRBJ2-1; CDR3aa: CASSTRLAGINDEQFF; CDR3nt: TGTGCCAGCAGCACACGACTAGCGGGAATTAACGATGAGCAGTTCTTC
abundance: few; v_gene: TRBV5-4; d_gene: NA; j_gene: TRBJ1-2; CDR3aa: CASSPGAGGYGYTF; CDR3nt: TGTGCCAGCAGCCCAGGAGCCGGAGGCTATGGCTACACCTTC
abundance: NA; v_gene: TRBV29-1; d_gene: NA; j_gene: TRBJ1-6; CDR3aa: CSVGEGGNSPLHF; CDR3nt: TGCAGCGTTGGGGAGGGAGGTAATTCACCCCTCCACTTT
abundance: once; v_gene: TRBV5-6; d_gene: TRBD1; j_gene: TRBJ2-1; CDR3aa: CASSWGQGLYNEQFF; CDR3nt: TGTGCCAGCAGCTGGGGACAGGGGCTCTACAATGAGCAGTTCTTC
abundance: once; v_gene: TRBV29-1; d_gene: NA; j_gene: TRBJ2-5; CDR3aa: CSVEPRGETQYF; CDR3nt: TGCAGCGTCGAGCCCCGAGGGGAGACCCAGTACTTC
abundance: NA; v_gene: TRBV18; d_gene: NA; j_gene: TRBJ1-3; CDR3aa: CASSPPNGNTIYF; CDR3nt: TGTGCCAGCTCACCACCGAACGGTAACACCATATATTTT
abundance: few; v_gene: TRBV7-2; d_gene: NA; j_gene: TRBJ1-5; CDR3aa: CASSSQPIGWGNQPQHF; CDR3nt: TGTGCCAGCAGCTCGCAGCCTATCGGGTGGGGCAATCAGCCCCAGCATTTT
abundance: NA; v_gene: TRBV7-2; d_gene: NA; j_gene: TRBJ1-1; CDR3aa: CASSYLVGGVTEAFF; CDR3nt: TGTGCCAGCAGCTACCTGGTTGGGGGGGTCACTGAAGCTTTCTTT
abundance: NA; v_gene: TRBV21-1; d_gene: NA; j_gene: TRBJ1-4; CDR3aa: CASSKNPRRILNEKLFF; CDR3nt: TGTGCCAGCAGCAAGAACCCCAGGAGGATTCTGAATGAAAAACTGTTTTTT
abundance: NA; v_gene: TRBV25-1; d_gene: NA; j_gene: TRBJ2-7; CDR3aa: CASSESNTWTYEQYF; CDR3nt: TGTGCCAGCAGTGAATCAAATACTTGGACTTACGAGCAGTACTTC
abundance: NA; v_gene: TRBV27; d_gene: NA; j_gene: TRBJ2-3; CDR3aa: CASSYSRVTDTQYF; CDR3nt: TGTGCCAGCAGTTATTCGAGGGTGACAGATACGCAGTATTTT
abundance: NA; v_gene: TRBV27; d_gene: NA; j_gene: TRBJ2-7; CDR3aa: CASSLRGGEEYF; CDR3nt: TGTGCCAGCAGTTTACGAGGGGGTGAGGAGTACTTC
abundance: few; v_gene: TRBV14; d_gene: NA; j_gene: TRBJ1-2; CDR3aa: CASSQDVTGGYTF; CDR3nt: TGTGCCAGCAGCCAAGATGTCACAGGTGGCTACACCTTC
abundance: few; v_gene: TRBV7-9; d_gene: NA; j_gene: TRBJ1-1; CDR3aa: CASSLGYGQGEWAFF; CDR3nt: TGTGCCAGCAGCTTAGGATATGGTCAGGGCGAGTGGGCTTTCTTT
abundance: NA; v_gene: TRBV5-6; d_gene: TRBD2; j_gene: TRBJ2-3; CDR3aa: CASSRGLAADTQYF; CDR3nt: TGTGCCAGCAGCCGGGGACTAGCGGCAGATACGCAGTATTTT
abundance: few; v_gene: TRBV6-1; d_gene: TRBD2; j_gene: TRBJ2-2; CDR3aa: CASSDISGRAGGELFF; CDR3nt: TGTGCCAGCAGTGATATCAGCGGGAGGGCGGGCGGGGAGCTGTTTTTT
abundance: NA; v_gene: TRBV28; d_gene: NA; j_gene: TRBJ2-7; CDR3aa: CASSLPSRVAIPYEQYF; CDR3nt: TGTGCCAGCAGTCTCCCAAGCCGGGTCGCGATACCCTACGAGCAGTACTTC
abundance: NA; v_gene: TRBV6-1; d_gene: TRBD2; j_gene: TRBJ2-3; CDR3aa: CASRGLAGVSDTQYF; CDR3nt: TGTGCCAGCAGGGGACTAGCGGGAGTATCAGATACGCAGTATTTT
abundance: few; v_gene: TRBV11-2; d_gene: NA; j_gene: TRBJ1-2; CDR3aa: CASSALGGRYGYTF; CDR3nt: TGTGCCAGCAGCGCCCTAGGGGGACGGTATGGCTACACCTTC
abundance: NA; v_gene: TRBV14; d_gene: TRBD1; j_gene: TRBJ2-7; CDR3aa: CASSRDRGYEQYF; CDR3nt: TGTGCCAGCAGCCGGGACAGGGGTTACGAGCAGTACTTC
abundance: NA; v_gene: TRBV7-2; d_gene: TRBD1; j_gene: TRBJ2-7; CDR3aa: CASSGGQKAYEQYF; CDR3nt: TGTGCCAGCAGCGGGGGACAGAAGGCCTACGAGCAGTACTTC
abundance: NA; v_gene: TRBV25-1; d_gene: NA; j_gene: TRBJ1-3; CDR3aa: CASSGTLDNGNTIYF; CDR3nt: TGTGCCAGCAGTGGTACCTTAGATAATGGAAACACCATATATTTT
abundance: few; v_gene: TRBV5-8; d_gene: NA; j_gene: TRBJ1-4; CDR3aa: CASSSVRAKDEKLFF; CDR3nt: TGTGCCAGCAGCTCCGTCAGGGCGAAGGATGAAAAACTGTTTTTT
abundance: NA; v_gene: TRBV19; d_gene: TRBD2; j_gene: TRBJ2-3; CDR3aa: CASSILTSGSTDTQYF; CDR3nt: TGTGCCAGTAGTATACTGACTAGCGGGAGCACAGATACGCAGTATTTT
abundance: NA; v_gene: TRBV7-6; d_gene: TRBD1; j_gene: TRBJ1-1; CDR3aa: CASSLRDREAFF; CDR3nt: TGTGCCAGCAGCCTCCGGGACAGGGAAGCTTTCTTT
abundance: NA; v_gene: TRBV20-1; d_gene: NA; j_gene: TRBJ1-1; CDR3aa: CSAQVIEAFF; CDR3nt: TGCAGTGCTCAGGTGATAGAAGCTTTCTTT
abundance: NA; v_gene: TRBV7-9; d_gene: NA; j_gene: TRBJ2-5; CDR3aa: CASSPAGTQYF; CDR3nt: TGTGCCAGCAGCCCCGCGGGGACCCAGTACTTC
abundance: few; v_gene: TRBV7-3; d_gene: NA; j_gene: TRBJ2-1; CDR3aa: CASSLTLYNEQFF; CDR3nt: TGTGCCAGCAGCTTAACCCTATACAATGAGCAGTTCTTC
abundance: NA; v_gene: TRBV30; d_gene: NA; j_gene: TRBJ2-2; CDR3aa: CAWNRGGVTGELFF; CDR3nt: TGTGCCTGGAACCGCGGGGGCGTCACCGGGGAGCTGTTTTTT
abundance: NA; v_gene: TRBV21-1; d_gene: NA; j_gene: TRBJ2-7; CDR3aa: CASSKVLLLGGGPYEQYF; CDR3nt: TGTGCCAGCAGCAAAGTGCTCTTATTAGGGGGAGGGCCTTACGAGCAGTACTTC
abundance: NA; v_gene: TRBV5-4; d_gene: TRBD2; j_gene: TRBJ2-1; CDR3aa: CASSLGGGLAGSQEQFF; CDR3nt: TGTGCCAGCAGCTTGGGGGGGGGACTAGCGGGGTCGCAGGAGCAGTTCTTC
abundance: once; v_gene: TRBV27; d_gene: TRBD1; j_gene: TRBJ1-3; CDR3aa: CASSGLQGAASGNTIYF; CDR3nt: TGTGCCAGCAGTGGCCTTCAGGGGGCGGCCTCTGGAAACACCATATATTTT
abundance: once; v_gene: TRBV4-2; d_gene: TRBD2; j_gene: TRBJ2-3; CDR3aa: CASSQQLAGSDTQYF; CDR3nt: TGTGCCAGCAGCCAACAATTAGCGGGATCAGATACGCAGTATTTT
abundance: NA; v_gene: TRBV11-3; d_gene: NA; j_gene: TRBJ1-4; CDR3aa: CASSFPRGDWTPKLFF; CDR3nt: TGTGCCAGCAGCTTCCCCCGGGGGGACTGGACACCCAAACTGTTTTTT
abundance: NA; v_gene: TRBV6-6; d_gene: TRBD1; j_gene: TRBJ2-7; CDR3aa: CASSYAGQGYEQYF; CDR3nt: TGTGCCAGCAGTTACGCGGGACAGGGCTACGAGCAGTACTTC
abundance: NA; v_gene: TRBV18; d_gene: NA; j_gene: TRBJ2-2; CDR3aa: CASSAGLSRELFF; CDR3nt: TGTGCCAGCTCAGCGGGACTTTCGCGGGAGCTGTTTTTT
abundance: NA; v_gene: TRBV7-2; d_gene: TRBD1; j_gene: TRBJ1-2; CDR3aa: CASSTAGTGGRYGYTF; CDR3nt: TGTGCCAGCAGCACCGCCGGGACAGGGGGCCGCTATGGCTACACCTTC
abundance: NA; v_gene: TRBV7-2; d_gene: NA; j_gene: TRBJ1-3; CDR3aa: CASSLAFPGNTIYF; CDR3nt: TGTGCCAGCAGCTTAGCATTTCCGGGAAACACCATATACTTT
abundance: NA; v_gene: TRBV7-6; d_gene: TRBD2; j_gene: TRBJ2-7; CDR3aa: CASSLELARSYEQYF; CDR3nt: TGTGCCAGCAGCTTAGAACTAGCGCGGTCCTACGAGCAGTACTTC
abundance: few; v_gene: TRBV5-4; d_gene: NA; j_gene: TRBJ2-2; CDR3aa: CASSPVELGRGELFF; CDR3nt: TGTGCCAGCAGTCCTGTGGAGCTCGGAAGGGGGGAGCTGTTTTTT
abundance: NA; v_gene: TRBV2; d_gene: NA; j_gene: TRBJ1-1; CDR3aa: CASREPTVNTEAFF; CDR3nt: TGTGCCAGCAGGGAGCCGACAGTGAACACTGAAGCTTTCTTT
abundance: once; v_gene: TRBV28; d_gene: TRBD1; j_gene: TRBJ1-5; CDR3aa: CASSDRGSNQPQHF; CDR3nt: TGTGCCAGCAGTGACAGGGGTTCCAATCAGCCCCAGCATTTT
abundance: NA; v_gene: TRBV28; d_gene: TRBD2; j_gene: TRBJ2-7; CDR3aa: CASSFYPPAGGRDF; CDR3nt: TGTGCCAGCAGTTTCTATCCTCCAGCGGGGGGTAGGGACTTC
abundance: NA; v_gene: TRBV6-4; d_gene: TRBD2; j_gene: TRBJ2-1; CDR3aa: CASSDGGLAGDNEQFF; CDR3nt: TGTGCCAGCAGTGACGGGGGACTAGCGGGGGACAATGAGCAGTTCTTC
abundance: NA; v_gene: TRBV6-4; d_gene: NA; j_gene: TRBJ2-7; CDR3aa: CASSDSRTIHEQYF; CDR3nt: TGTGCCAGCAGTGACTCGAGGACTATCCACGAGCAGTACTTC
abundance: NA; v_gene: TRBV25-1; d_gene: TRBD1; j_gene: TRBJ2-7; CDR3aa: CASGTGGLKQYF; CDR3nt: TGTGCCTCAGGGACAGGGGGCTTGAAGCAGTACTTC